The sequence of this T cell receptor (beta chain) was determined in a study of blood T cell repertoires in COVID-19. In the study overall: Spain, Italy and the United States supplied samples that represented acute and convalescent COVID-19. T cells, B-cell-depleted T cells, or PBMCs supplied cDNA or gDNA.

Source study methods: Reference gene primer amplification in the assay estimated nucleated cell counts. Libraries were prepared by immunoSEQ multiplex PCR; TCRdb keeps only in-frame clonotypes and omits some of them. V and J calls and clone size are those listed in that table; D and trimming were worked out from the DNA. The sample has around 120,000 clones, almost 85% seen once. Trimming took off 5 bases at V and 0 bases at J, with 14 bases between the two ends. Per the germline V gene, CDR1 is MNHNY and CDR2 is SVGAGI (reference sequence). The CDR3 is 16 amino acids. This receptor was taken from a man in his 70s with active or convalescent COVID-19. Sequenced material: peripheral blood. The chain combines TRBV6-6 with TRBJ1-5; D possibly corresponds to TRBD1 (5 bases). The CDR3 is CASSGTGTDSNQPQHF. DNA for the CDR3: TGTGCCAGCAGTGGGACCGGGACTGATAGCAATCAGCCCCAGCATTTT.